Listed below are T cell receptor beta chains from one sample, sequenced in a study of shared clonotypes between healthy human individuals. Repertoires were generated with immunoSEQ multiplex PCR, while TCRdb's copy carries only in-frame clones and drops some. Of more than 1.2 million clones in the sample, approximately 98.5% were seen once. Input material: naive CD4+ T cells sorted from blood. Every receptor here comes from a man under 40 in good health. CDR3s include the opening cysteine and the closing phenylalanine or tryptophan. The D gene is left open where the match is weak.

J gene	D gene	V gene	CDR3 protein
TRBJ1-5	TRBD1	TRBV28	CASTGGFSQPQHF
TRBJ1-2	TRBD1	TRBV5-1	CASSTDRVLGYTF
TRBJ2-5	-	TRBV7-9	CASSPGSRVGETQYF
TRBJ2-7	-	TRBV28	CASSSAYEQYF
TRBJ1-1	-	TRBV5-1	CASNSGLMNTEAFF
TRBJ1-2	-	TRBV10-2	CASSDPAGGVLGYTF
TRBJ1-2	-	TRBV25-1	CASSESGRSFGYTF
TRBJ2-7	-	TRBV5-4	CASSLVADPRHEQYF
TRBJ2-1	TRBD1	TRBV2	CASSGWTGSYNEQFF
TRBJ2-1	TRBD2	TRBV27	CASSLYPSGRAWEFF
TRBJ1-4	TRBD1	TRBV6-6	CASSYSGQGDEKLFF
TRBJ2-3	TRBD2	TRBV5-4	CASSSRVSGMTQYF
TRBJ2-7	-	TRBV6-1	CASRRNDREQYF
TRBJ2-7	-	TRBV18	CASSRTIIGTSSGEQYF